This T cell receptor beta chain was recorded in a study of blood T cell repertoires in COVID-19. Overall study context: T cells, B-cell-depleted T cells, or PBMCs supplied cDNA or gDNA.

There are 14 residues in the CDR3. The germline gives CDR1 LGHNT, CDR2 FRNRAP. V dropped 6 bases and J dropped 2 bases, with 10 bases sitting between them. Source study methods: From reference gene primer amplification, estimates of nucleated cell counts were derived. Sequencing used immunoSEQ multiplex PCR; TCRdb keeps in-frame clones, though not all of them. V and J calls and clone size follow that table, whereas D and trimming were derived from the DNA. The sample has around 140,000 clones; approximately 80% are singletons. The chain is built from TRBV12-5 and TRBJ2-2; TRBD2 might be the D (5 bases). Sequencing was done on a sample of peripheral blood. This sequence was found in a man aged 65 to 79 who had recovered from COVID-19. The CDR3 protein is CASGLGENTGELFF. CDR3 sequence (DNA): TGTGCTAGTGGCCTCGGGGAAAACACCGGGGAGCTGTTTTTT.